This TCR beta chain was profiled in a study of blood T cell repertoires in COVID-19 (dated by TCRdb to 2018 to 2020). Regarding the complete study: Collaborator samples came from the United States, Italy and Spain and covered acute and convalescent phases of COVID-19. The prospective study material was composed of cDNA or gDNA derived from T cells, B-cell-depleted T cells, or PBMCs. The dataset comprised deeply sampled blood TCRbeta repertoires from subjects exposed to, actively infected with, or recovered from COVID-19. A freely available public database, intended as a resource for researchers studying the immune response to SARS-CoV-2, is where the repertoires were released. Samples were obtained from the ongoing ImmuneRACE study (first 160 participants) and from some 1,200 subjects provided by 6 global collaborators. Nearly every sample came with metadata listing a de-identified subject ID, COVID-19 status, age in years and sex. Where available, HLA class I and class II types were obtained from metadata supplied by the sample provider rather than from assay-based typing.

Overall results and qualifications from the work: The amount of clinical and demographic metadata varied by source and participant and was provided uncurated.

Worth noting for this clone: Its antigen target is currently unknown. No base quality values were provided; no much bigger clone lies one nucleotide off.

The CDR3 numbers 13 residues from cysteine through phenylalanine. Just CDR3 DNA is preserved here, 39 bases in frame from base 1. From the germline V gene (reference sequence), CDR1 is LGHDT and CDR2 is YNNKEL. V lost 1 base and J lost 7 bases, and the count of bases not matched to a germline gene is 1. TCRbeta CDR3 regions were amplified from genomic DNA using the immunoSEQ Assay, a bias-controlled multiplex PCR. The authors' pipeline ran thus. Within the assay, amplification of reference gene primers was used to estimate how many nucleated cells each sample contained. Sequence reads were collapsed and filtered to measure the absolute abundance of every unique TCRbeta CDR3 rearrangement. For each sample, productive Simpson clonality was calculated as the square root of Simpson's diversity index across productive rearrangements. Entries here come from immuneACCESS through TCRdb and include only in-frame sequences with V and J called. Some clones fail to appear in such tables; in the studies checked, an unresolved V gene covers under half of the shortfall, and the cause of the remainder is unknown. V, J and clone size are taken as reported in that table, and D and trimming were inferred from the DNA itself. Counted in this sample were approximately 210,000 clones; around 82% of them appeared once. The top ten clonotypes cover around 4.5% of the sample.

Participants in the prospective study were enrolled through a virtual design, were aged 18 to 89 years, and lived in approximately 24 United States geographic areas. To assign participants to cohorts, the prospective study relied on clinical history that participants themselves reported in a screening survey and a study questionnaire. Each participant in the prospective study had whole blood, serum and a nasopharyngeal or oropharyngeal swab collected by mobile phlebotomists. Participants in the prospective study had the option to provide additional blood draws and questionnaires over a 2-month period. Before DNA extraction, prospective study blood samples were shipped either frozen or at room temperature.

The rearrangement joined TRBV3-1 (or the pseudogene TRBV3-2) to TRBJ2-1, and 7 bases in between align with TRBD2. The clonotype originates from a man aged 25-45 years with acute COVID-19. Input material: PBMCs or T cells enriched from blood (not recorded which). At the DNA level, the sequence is TGTGCCAGCAGCCAAGCACTAGCGAATGAGCAGTTCTTC. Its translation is CASSQALANEQFF.